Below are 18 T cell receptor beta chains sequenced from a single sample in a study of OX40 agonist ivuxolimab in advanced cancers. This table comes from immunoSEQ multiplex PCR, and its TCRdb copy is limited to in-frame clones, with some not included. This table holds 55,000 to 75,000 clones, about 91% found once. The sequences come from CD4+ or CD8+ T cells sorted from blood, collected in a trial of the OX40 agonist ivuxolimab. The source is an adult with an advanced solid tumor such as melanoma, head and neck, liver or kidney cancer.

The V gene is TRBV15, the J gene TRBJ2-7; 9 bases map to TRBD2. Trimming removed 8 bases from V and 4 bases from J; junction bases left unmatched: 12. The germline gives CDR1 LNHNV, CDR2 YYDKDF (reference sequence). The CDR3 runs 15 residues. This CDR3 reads CATAGNAGGGYEQYF. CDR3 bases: TGTGCCACCGCAGGTAACGCGGGAGGGGGATACGAGCAGTACTTC.

In nucleotides, the CDR3 is TGTGCCAGCTCACCACCGGAAGTAGACCAAGAGACCCAGTACTTC. Residues: CASSPPEVDQETQYF. The chain employs TRBV18 and TRBJ2-5; D ambiguous. Between the trimmed V and J ends, which lost 0 bases and 0 bases, there was a span of 8 bases. The CDR3 covers 15 residues. CDR1 and CDR2 from the germline V gene are KGHSH and LQKENI. Looking up the rest from reference TRBV18 and TRBJ2-5 gives the full variable domain: NAGVMQNPRHLVRRRGQEARLRCSPMKGHSHVYWYRQLPEEGLKFMVYLQKENIIDESGMPKERFSAEFPKEGPSILRIQQVVRGDSAAYFCASSPPEVDQETQYFGPGTRLLVL.

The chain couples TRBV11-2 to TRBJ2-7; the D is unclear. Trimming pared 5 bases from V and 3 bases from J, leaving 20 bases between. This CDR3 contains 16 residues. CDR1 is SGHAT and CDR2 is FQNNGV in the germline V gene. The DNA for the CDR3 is TGTGCCAGCAGCCCAGGCCCGGAAACCCCCCACTACGAGCAGTACTTC. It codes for CASSPGPETPHYEQYF.

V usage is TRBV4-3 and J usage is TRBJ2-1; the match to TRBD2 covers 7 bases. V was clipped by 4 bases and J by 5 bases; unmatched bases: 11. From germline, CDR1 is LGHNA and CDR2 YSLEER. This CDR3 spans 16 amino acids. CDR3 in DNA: TGCGCCAGCAGCCTCCAGTGGGGGGGAGTTAACAATGAGCAGTTCTTC. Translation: CASSLQWGGVNNEQFF.

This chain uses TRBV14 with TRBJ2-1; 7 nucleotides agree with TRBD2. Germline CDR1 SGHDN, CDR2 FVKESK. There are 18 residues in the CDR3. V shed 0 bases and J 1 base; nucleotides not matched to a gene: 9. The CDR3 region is CASSQDGLVAQSYNEQFF. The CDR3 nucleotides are TGTGCCAGCAGCCAAGATGGACTAGTAGCGCAGTCCTACAATGAGCAGTTCTTC.

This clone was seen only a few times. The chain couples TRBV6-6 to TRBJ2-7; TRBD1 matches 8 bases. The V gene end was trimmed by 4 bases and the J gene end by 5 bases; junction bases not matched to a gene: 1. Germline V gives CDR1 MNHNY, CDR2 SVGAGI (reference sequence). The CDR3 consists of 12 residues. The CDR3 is CASSLTGDEQYF. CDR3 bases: TGTGCCAGCAGTTTGACAGGGGACGAGCAGTACTTC.

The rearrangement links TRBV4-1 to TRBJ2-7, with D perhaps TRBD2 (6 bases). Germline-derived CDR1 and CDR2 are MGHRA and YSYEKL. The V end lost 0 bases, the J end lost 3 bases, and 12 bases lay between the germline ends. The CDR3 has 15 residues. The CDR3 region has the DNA TGCGCCAGCAGCCAAGATTGGGGGACTCTCTACGAGCAGTACTTC. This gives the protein CASSQDWGTLYEQYF.

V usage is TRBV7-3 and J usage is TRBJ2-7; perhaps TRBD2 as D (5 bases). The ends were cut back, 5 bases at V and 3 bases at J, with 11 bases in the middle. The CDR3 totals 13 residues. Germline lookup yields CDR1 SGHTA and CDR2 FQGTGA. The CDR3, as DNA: TGTGCCAGCAGCATTACTAGTGACTACGAGCAGTACTTC. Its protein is CASSITSDYEQYF.

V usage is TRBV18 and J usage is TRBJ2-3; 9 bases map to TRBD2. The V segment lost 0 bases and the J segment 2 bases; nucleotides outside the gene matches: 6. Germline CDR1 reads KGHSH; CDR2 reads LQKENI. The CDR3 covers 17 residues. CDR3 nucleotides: TGTGCCAGCTCACCACCAAGACTAGCGGAACACACAGATACGCAGTATTTT. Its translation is CASSPPRLAEHTDTQYF.

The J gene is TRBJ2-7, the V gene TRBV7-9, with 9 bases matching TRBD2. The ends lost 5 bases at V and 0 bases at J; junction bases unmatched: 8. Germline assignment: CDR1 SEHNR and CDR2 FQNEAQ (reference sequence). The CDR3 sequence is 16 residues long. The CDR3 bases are TGTGCCAGCAGCCCCTCTAGCGGGACTAGCTCCTACGAGCAGTACTTC. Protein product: CASSPSSGTSSYEQYF.

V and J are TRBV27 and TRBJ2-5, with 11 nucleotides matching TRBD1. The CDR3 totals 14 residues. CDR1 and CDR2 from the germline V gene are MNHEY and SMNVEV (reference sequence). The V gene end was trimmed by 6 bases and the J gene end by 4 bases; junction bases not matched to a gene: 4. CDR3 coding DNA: TGTGCCAGCAGCCCGGGACAGGGGGGAGAGACCCAGTACTTC. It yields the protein CASSPGQGGETQYF.

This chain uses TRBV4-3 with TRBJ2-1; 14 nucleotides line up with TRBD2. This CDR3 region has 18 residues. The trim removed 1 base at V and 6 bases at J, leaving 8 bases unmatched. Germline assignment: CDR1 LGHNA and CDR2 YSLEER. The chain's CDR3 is CASSQGWGLAGEGNEQFF. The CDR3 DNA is TGCGCCAGCAGCCAAGGGTGGGGACTAGCGGGAGAGGGCAATGAGCAGTTCTTC.

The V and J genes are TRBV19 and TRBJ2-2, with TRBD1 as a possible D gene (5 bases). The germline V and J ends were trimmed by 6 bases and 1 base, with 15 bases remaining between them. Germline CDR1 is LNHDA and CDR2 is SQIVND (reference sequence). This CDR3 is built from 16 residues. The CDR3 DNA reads TGTGCCAGTAGCTCTCCGGCAGGGCTGAACACCGGGGAGCTGTTTTTT. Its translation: CASSSPAGLNTGELFF.

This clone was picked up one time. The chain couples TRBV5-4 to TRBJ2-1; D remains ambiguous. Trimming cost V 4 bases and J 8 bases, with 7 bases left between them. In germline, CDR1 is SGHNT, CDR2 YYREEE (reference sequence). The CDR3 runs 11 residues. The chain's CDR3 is CASSRGHEQFF. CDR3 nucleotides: TGTGCCAGCAGCAGAGGCCATGAGCAGTTCTTC. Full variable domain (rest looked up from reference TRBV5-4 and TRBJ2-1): ETGVTQSPTHLIKTRGQQVTLRCSSQSGHNTVSWYQQALGQGPQFIFQYYREEENGRGNFPPRFSGLQFPNYSSELNVNALELDDSALYLCASSRGHEQFFGPGTRLTVL.

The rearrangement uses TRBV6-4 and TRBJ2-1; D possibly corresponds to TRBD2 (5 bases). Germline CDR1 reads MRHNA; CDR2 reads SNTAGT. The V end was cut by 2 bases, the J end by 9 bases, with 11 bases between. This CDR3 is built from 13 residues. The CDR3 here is CASSDMASSEQFF. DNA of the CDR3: TGTGCCAGCAGTGACATGGCTAGCAGTGAGCAGTTCTTC.

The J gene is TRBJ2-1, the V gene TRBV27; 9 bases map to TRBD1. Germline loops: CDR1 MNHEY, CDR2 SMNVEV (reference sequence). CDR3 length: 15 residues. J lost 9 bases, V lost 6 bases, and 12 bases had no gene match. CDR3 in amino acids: CASRPTGGGFGEQFF. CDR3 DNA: TGTGCCAGCAGACCGACAGGGGGGGGATTCGGTGAGCAGTTCTTC.

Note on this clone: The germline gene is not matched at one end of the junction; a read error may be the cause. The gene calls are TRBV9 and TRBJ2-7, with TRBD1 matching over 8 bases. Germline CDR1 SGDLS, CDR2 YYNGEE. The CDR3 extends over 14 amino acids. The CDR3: CTSSDGQGRREQYF. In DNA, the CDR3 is TGTACCAGCAGCGATGGACAGGGTCGGCGCGAGCAGTACTTC. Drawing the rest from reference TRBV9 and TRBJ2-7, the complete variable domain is DSGVTQTPKHLITATGQRVTLRCSPRSGDLSVYWYQQSLDQGLQFLIQYYNGEERAKGNILERFSAQQFPDLHSELNLSSLELGDSALYFCTSSDGQGRREQYFGPGTRLTVT.

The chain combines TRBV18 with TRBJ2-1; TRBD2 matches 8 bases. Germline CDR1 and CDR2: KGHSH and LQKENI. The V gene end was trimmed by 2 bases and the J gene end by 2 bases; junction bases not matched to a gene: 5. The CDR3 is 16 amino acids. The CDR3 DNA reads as TGTGCCAGCTCACCAGGTAGCGGGAAAGCCTACAATGAGCAGTTCTTC. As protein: CASSPGSGKAYNEQFF.